This note documents a single T cell receptor beta chain sequence. Its target is unknown. The germline gives CDR1 SQVTM, CDR2 ANQGSEA. There are 12 residues in the CDR3. V shed 7 bases, J shed 2 bases, and the junction held 2 bases outside the gene matches. The sample is drawn from a study of T cell responses to AZD1222 COVID-19 vaccine. Regarding the study as a whole: Distributed over spike, vaccine-associated CD4 TCRs predominated at 160-218 and 743-854.

TCRdb keeps only in-frame clones here, not all; method: immunoSEQ multiplex PCR. The sample lists 53,000 or so clones, more than 80% seen once, with approximately 19% in the top ten. V is TRBV29-1 and J is TRBJ2-1, with TRBD2 matching 7 bases. The receptor was derived from an adult in good health. The sequenced sample was peripheral blood, obtained on day 0 of MenACWY control vaccination. CDR3: CSGGGPYNEQFF. In nucleotides, the CDR3 is TGCAGCGGGGGAGGGCCCTACAATGAGCAGTTCTTC.